One TCR beta chain is described in this entry. What it recognizes is unknown. The length of the CDR3 is 14 residues. Trimming removed 2 bases at V and 9 bases at J, with 14 bases between. A universal primer site arose from template switching, and cDNA bore unique molecular identifiers. TCRdb ran MiXCR on the 5' RACE reads and lists one entry per CDR3 protein. The sample shows about 240,000 distinct CDR3 sequences, about 13% of them seen only once. This sample was included in a study of identical twins. The study, taken as a whole, reports: Some out-of-frame alpha sequences were shared by twins, and these showed excess low generation probability. Whereas memory repertoires showed no such difference, abundant cord blood beta clonotypes carried fewer insertions. Out-of-frame beta chain sequences displayed weaker excess sharing between twins.

The sample also formed part of further work on yellow fever vaccine responses in identical twins.

The receptor comes from a young woman in good health. Sequenced material: memory (CD45RO+) T cells sorted from blood. V gene TRBV12-3 or TRBV12-4 combines with J gene TRBJ2-1; D call uncertain. The CDR3, as DNA: TGTGCCAGCAGTTTAAAGAACGGGTTCGGTGAGCAGTTCTTC. This codes for CASSLKNGFGEQFF.